What follows are 31 T cell receptor beta chains derived from one specimen sequenced in a study of blood T cell repertoires in COVID-19 (dated by TCRdb to the early 2020s). The library relied on the immunoSEQ multiplex PCR assay. TCRdb provides this immuneACCESS table in a form limited to in-frame rearrangements. Some clones are lacking; in checked studies, under half of them reflect an unresolved V gene, and why the rest are absent is not known. The sample has tens of thousands of clones on record, 88% of them singletons. The ten biggest clones cover over 2.5% of the sample. The sequencing input was peripheral blood. The receptors were sampled from a man in his fifties or sixties with active COVID-19.

This chain connects TRBV7-2 to TRBJ1-4; no clear D gene. The CDR3 sequence is 13 residues long. V dropped 5 bases and J dropped 6 bases, with 10 bases sitting between them. Germline V lookup: CDR1 SGHTA, CDR2 FQGNSA. CDR3 DNA sequence: TGTGCCAGCAGCCGGGTGCCGGATGAAAAACTGTTTTTT. It specifies CASSRVPDEKLFF.

The chain employs TRBV20-1 and TRBJ2-3; D remains unclear. Per the germline V gene, CDR1 is DFQATT and CDR2 is SNEGSKA (reference sequence). The CDR3 runs 14 residues. V was trimmed by 3 bases and J by 0 bases, leaving 10 bases between them. The CDR3 DNA reads TGCAGTGCTAGTCAATCCCGGAGCACAGATACGCAGTATTTT. Protein: CSASQSRSTDTQYF.

The chain uses TRBV6-5 and TRBJ2-1; 10 bases are a match to TRBD2. The CDR3 is 15 residues long. V lost 6 bases to trimming and J lost 4 bases; unmatched junction nucleotides: 6. Looked up from germline, CDR1 is MNHEY and CDR2 is SVGAGI. For the CDR3, the DNA is TGTGCCAGCAGCGGAGGACTAGCGGCATACAATGAGCAGTTCTTC. Translating gives CASSGGLAAYNEQFF.

The chain uses TRBV14 and TRBJ2-5; 13 nucleotides match TRBD2. The J segment lost 4 bases and the V segment lost 0 bases, leaving 14 bases of the junction unmatched. This CDR3 region has 20 residues. Germline V gene lookup returns CDR1 SGHDN and CDR2 FVKESK. The CDR3 protein is CASSQDFAGTSGVFGETQYF. The CDR3 DNA reads as TGTGCCAGCAGCCAAGACTTCGCCGGGACTAGCGGGGTTTTTGGAGAGACCCAGTACTTC.

In its sample, this clone was seen a few times. The genes are TRBV5-5 and TRBJ2-1; D possibly corresponds to TRBD2 (6 bases). From germline, CDR1 is SGHKS and CDR2 YYEKEE (reference sequence). The CDR3 runs to 16 residues. With 3 bases removed from V and 8 bases from J, the gap between germline ends came to 21 bases. Here the CDR3 DNA reads TGTGCCAGCAGCTCGAACCGGGACTCACCCTGGGATGAGCAGTTCTTC. This translates into CASSSNRDSPWDEQFF.

The V call is TRBV7-6, the J call TRBJ2-5, with 9 bases fitting TRBD2. Germline CDR1 is SGHVS and CDR2 is FNYEAQ. The CDR3 spans 13 residues. The V and J ends lost 5 bases and 5 bases, in that order; junction bases with no gene match: 3. The CDR3 here is CASSPSGVETQYF. The CDR3 region has the DNA TGTGCCAGCAGCCCTAGCGGGGTTGAGACCCAGTACTTC.

This clone came up once. The chain links TRBV11-3 to TRBJ1-5; TRBD1 matches 7 bases. V gave up 1 base and J gave up 1 base; unmatched junction bases: 13. The CDR3 consists of 19 residues. Germline-derived CDR1 and CDR2 are SGHNT and YENEEA. The chain's CDR3 is CASSLVEGAGIRSNQPQHF. The CDR3 nucleotides read TGTGCCAGCAGCTTAGTAGAGGGGGCCGGGATAAGAAGCAATCAGCCCCAGCATTTT.

This sequence joins TRBV3-1 (or the pseudogene TRBV3-2) and TRBJ2-3; D might be TRBD1 (5 bases). Between the trimmed V and J ends, which lost 2 bases and 4 bases, there was a span of 13 bases. There are 15 residues in the CDR3. CDR1 LGHDT and CDR2 YNNKEL come from the germline V gene (reference sequence). Here the CDR3 DNA reads TGTGCCAGCAGCCAACAGGGAAAGACCGCAGATACGCAGTATTTT. Its translation: CASSQQGKTADTQYF.

The V and J genes are TRBV12-5 and TRBJ2-1; TRBD2 matches at 9 bases. With V trimmed by 4 bases and J by 7 bases, 14 bases remained unmatched. The CDR3 loop spans 17 amino acids. Looked up from germline, CDR1 is LGHNT and CDR2 is FRNRAP. The CDR3 DNA follows: TGTGCTAGTGGTTCCCCCTCGGGGCGGGAGGGCCGAAATGAGCAGTTCTTC. Encoded protein: CASGSPSGREGRNEQFF.

The rearrangement uses TRBV27 and TRBJ1-1, with 7 bases matching TRBD1. CDR3 length equals 14 residues. The V and J ends lost 5 bases and 8 bases, in that order; junction bases with no gene match: 11. Germline assignment: CDR1 MNHEY and CDR2 SMNVEV (reference sequence). CDR3 protein: CASSPTGRNKEAFF. DNA for the CDR3: TGTGCCAGCAGTCCGACAGGGAGGAATAAGGAAGCTTTCTTT.

V usage is TRBV12-2 and J usage is TRBJ2-7; TRBD1, the table's D call, lacks a check against the DNA. TRBV12-2 is labeled a pseudogene. This CDR3 spans 17 amino acids. The CDR3 DNA is TGTGCAAGTCGCATAATACAGACAGCCAGGGTTCCCTACGAGCAGTACGTC. Translated: CASRIIQTARVPYEQYV.

The rearrangement links TRBV7-8 to TRBJ1-3; TRBD1 matches 9 bases. Germline V gene lookup returns CDR1 SGHVS and CDR2 FQNEAQ. The V and J ends lost 1 base and 3 bases, in that order; junction bases with no gene match: 7. The CDR3 has 17 amino acids. The CDR3 reads CASSLEGTGRVGNTIYF. The CDR3 coding sequence is TGTGCCAGCAGCTTAGAGGGGACAGGGCGGGTTGGAAACACCATATATTTT.

The chain couples TRBV25-1 to TRBJ1-2; 9 bases agree with TRBD1. The CDR3 is 13 residues long. V lost 6 bases to trimming and J lost 8 bases; unmatched junction nucleotides: 7. From germline, CDR1 is MGHDK and CDR2 SYGVNS. CDR3 in DNA: TGTGCCAGCAGAAAAGGGGGGACAGGGGGCTACACCTTC. Protein: CASRKGGTGGYTF.

To note about this clone: The junction differs from germline at one of its ends, possibly a read error. The chain uses TRBV7-7 and TRBJ2-1; no definite D call. CDR1 is SSHAT, CDR2 FNYEAQ, per germline (reference sequence). The CDR3 loop spans 15 amino acids. The CDR3 DNA is TGTGCTAGCAGCTTAGAAGCAAGCTCCTACAATGAGCAGTTCTTC. Translating it yields CASSLEASSYNEQFF.

The sample holds a few counts of this clone. The J gene is TRBJ1-4, the V gene TRBV7-9; 8 positions match TRBD1. V shed 1 base, J shed 6 bases, and the junction held 7 bases outside the gene matches. The CDR3 runs 16 residues. The germline V gene encodes CDR1 SEHNR and CDR2 FQNEAQ (reference sequence). Here the CDR3 reads CASSLGLQGDDEKLFF. The CDR3 bases are TGTGCCAGCAGCTTAGGTTTACAGGGGGACGATGAAAAACTGTTTTTT.

The J gene is TRBJ2-5, the V gene TRBV27; 9 bases match TRBD1. Germline CDR1 and CDR2: MNHEY and SMNVEV (reference sequence). This CDR3 has 17 amino acids. The V and J ends lost 3 bases and 7 bases, in that order; junction bases with no gene match: 15. CDR3 bases: TGTGCCAGCAGTTTGACTGGGGACAGGGTACTTCGGGGGACCCAGTACTTC. This encodes CASSLTGDRVLRGTQYF.

The V and J genes are TRBV14 and TRBJ1-6; D is unresolved. The germline V gene encodes CDR1 SGHDN and CDR2 FVKESK. The V end was cut by 0 bases, the J end by 9 bases, with 12 bases between. CDR3 length: 15 amino acids. Here the CDR3 reads CASSQERGRGSPLHF. The CDR3 DNA reads as TGTGCCAGCAGCCAAGAACGAGGGCGGGGTTCACCCCTCCACTTT.

The chain is built from TRBV24-1 and TRBJ1-2, with 9 bases identical to TRBD1. The CDR3 sequence is 13 residues long. The V gene end was trimmed by 3 bases and the J gene end by 8 bases; junction bases not matched to a gene: 3. Germline CDR1 reads KGHDR; CDR2 reads SFDVKD. Here the CDR3 DNA reads TGTGCCACCAGTGATAGGACAGGGGCGGGCTACACCTTC. As protein: CATSDRTGAGYTF.

This sequence joins TRBV11-3 and TRBJ2-1; 8 nucleotides agree with TRBD1. The CDR3 sequence is 14 residues long. From germline, CDR1 is SGHNT and CDR2 YENEEA. V lost 1 base, J lost 9 bases, and 5 bases stayed unmatched. The CDR3 bases are TGTGCCAGCAGCTTAGGGACAGGGAGAAGTGAGCAGTTCTTC. Translating gives CASSLGTGRSEQFF.

CDR3 nucleotide sequence: TGTGCCAGCAGCTTCAGGACTAGCGGTCCCAATGAGCAGTTCTTC. This codes for CASSFRTSGPNEQFF. This rearrangement joins TRBV11-3 to TRBJ2-1; 10 bases are a match to TRBD2. This CDR3 is built from 15 residues. Germline assignment: CDR1 SGHNT and CDR2 YENEEA. V shed 3 bases and J 6 bases; nucleotides not matched to a gene: 5.

The rearrangement links TRBV2 to TRBJ2-2; 10 nucleotides agree with TRBD2. CDR1 SNHLY and CDR2 FYNNEI come from the germline V gene. This CDR3 contains 19 residues. The V gene end was trimmed by 8 bases and the J gene end by 5 bases; junction bases not matched to a gene: 20. As DNA, the CDR3 is TGTGCCAGCGGACACCCCCGAAGCGGGAGGGGGAGTAGGACCGGGGAGCTGTTTTTT. Its protein is CASGHPRSGRGSRTGELFF. Based on the CDR3 plus reference TRBV2 and TRBJ2-2, the full variable domain is EPEVTQTPSHQVTQMGQEVILRCVPISNHLYFYWYRQILGQKVEFLVSFYNNEISEKSEIFDDQFSVERPDGSNFTLKIRSTKLEDSAMYFCASGHPRSGRGSRTGELFFGEGSRLTVL.

This clone occurred a few times. The chain has TRBV5-1 and TRBJ1-5, with D unclear. V was trimmed by 4 bases and J by 10 bases, leaving 15 bases between them. CDR3 length: 13 residues. Germline CDR1 SGHRS, CDR2 YFSETQ. DNA of the CDR3: TGCGCCAGCAGCCAATTCCACGGTCAACCCCAGCATTTT. Its translation: CASSQFHGQPQHF.

The chain has TRBV6-1 and TRBJ2-3, with D tentatively TRBD2 (5 bases). The CDR3 extends over 16 amino acids. CDR1 and CDR2 (germline): MNHNS, SASEGT. V lost 3 bases to trimming and J lost 4 bases, with 17 bases between them. This CDR3 is CASSDWRATSPDTQYF. The CDR3 DNA follows: TGTGCCAGCAGTGACTGGCGGGCTACATCCCCAGATACGCAGTATTTT.

The genes are TRBV10-1 and TRBJ2-3, with 8 bases aligning to TRBD2. From germline, CDR1 is WNHNN and CDR2 SYGVQD (reference sequence). V trimming: 4 bases; J trimming: 5 bases; junction bases outside the gene matches: 26. CDR3 length: 21 residues. CDR3 coding DNA: TGCGCCAGCAGTGCGTATGGGAGAAGGCTAGCGGGCCCCGCGGGTGTAGATACGCAGTATTTT. Protein sequence: CASSAYGRRLAGPAGVDTQYF.

The CDR3 DNA sequence: TGTGCCAGCAGCCAGCTAGGCCCGACGGAGGGCTACACCTTC. Residues: CASSQLGPTEGYTF. The chain employs TRBV3-1 (or the pseudogene TRBV3-2) and TRBJ1-2, with no clear D. Germline CDR1 and CDR2: LGHDT and YNNKEL (reference sequence). Trimming left V 3 bases short and J 8 bases short, with 16 bases between. This CDR3 region has 14 residues.

V gene TRBV3-1 (or the pseudogene TRBV3-2) combines with J gene TRBJ1-4, with 10 bases that match TRBD1. Unmatched junction bases numbered 14, after V lost 6 bases and J lost 7 bases. The CDR3 loop spans 17 amino acids. Germline V gives CDR1 LGHDT, CDR2 YNNKEL (reference sequence). DNA for the CDR3: TGTGCCAGCAGAAGGACAGGGACAGGGGAATTTGTTGAAAAACTGTTTTTT. Its protein product is CASRRTGTGEFVEKLFF.

The chain carries TRBV4-1 and TRBJ2-7; 7 bases fit TRBD1. CDR1 is MGHRA, CDR2 YSYEKL, per germline. After removal of 0 bases from V and 6 bases from J, the junction contained 8 bases not matched to a gene. This CDR3 has 15 residues. The CDR3 sequence: CASSQEPRTGSEQYF. DNA of the CDR3: TGCGCCAGCAGCCAAGAACCCCGGACAGGCAGCGAGCAGTACTTC.

The gene calls are TRBV19 and TRBJ1-2; tentatively, D is TRBD1 (6 bases). CDR1 LNHDA and CDR2 SQIVND come from the germline V gene (reference sequence). This CDR3 spans 12 amino acids. V was clipped by 7 bases and J by 8 bases, with 14 bases between them. The CDR3 nucleotides are TGTGCCAGTATGAGGGAGACAGGCGGCTACACCTTC. Its translation is CASMRETGGYTF. The full variable domain, with the rest looked up from reference TRBV19 and TRBJ1-2, is DGGITQSPKYLFRKEGQNVTLSCEQNLNHDAMYWYRQDPGQGLRLIYYSQIVNDFQKGDIAEGYSVSREKKESFPLTVTSAQKNPTAFYLCASMRETGGYTFGSGTRLTVV.

The CDR3 protein is CSVDVSGSFREQFF. DNA of the CDR3: TGCAGCGTTGATGTTAGCGGGAGTTTCCGGGAGCAGTTCTTC. This chain connects TRBV29-1 to TRBJ2-1, with 9 nucleotides matching TRBD2. Trimming cost V 3 bases and J 10 bases; bases outside gene matches: 10. Germline V lookup: CDR1 SQVTM, CDR2 ANQGSEA. The CDR3 runs 14 residues.

This chain joins TRBV15 and TRBJ1-2; 7 positions match TRBD1. Unmatched junction bases numbered 13, after V lost 8 bases and J lost 7 bases. Germline V CDR1 and CDR2: LNHNV, YYDKDF (reference sequence). This CDR3 is 14 amino acids long. CDR3 sequence reads: CATREGADPFGYTF. In DNA, the CDR3 is TGTGCCACCCGCGAGGGGGCCGATCCCTTTGGCTACACCTTC.

This clone ranks as medium-sized. The chain is built from TRBV5-4 and TRBJ1-1; tentative D call: TRBD1 (5 bases). With 4 bases removed from V and 5 bases from J, the gap between germline ends came to 9 bases. The CDR3 runs to 12 residues. Germline V gene lookup returns CDR1 SGHNT and CDR2 YYREEE (reference sequence). The CDR3 sequence: CASSAGGTEAFF. CDR3 nucleotide sequence: TGTGCCAGCAGCGCCGGGGGGACTGAAGCTTTCTTT.